This TCR beta chain is drawn from a study of blood T cell repertoires in COVID-19. Study in general: The samples span acute and convalescent COVID-19 from the United States, Italy and Spain.

This clone was observed a few times. Sequencing was performed with immunoSEQ multiplex PCR; in TCRdb, only in-frame clones are kept and a portion is missing. The sample consists of 130,000 or so clones, just over 85% of them appearing once. The material sequenced was peripheral blood. The receptor was derived from a woman aged 55-70 years with acute or convalescent COVID-19.

The CDR3 region is CASSPGQSYEQYF. In DNA, the CDR3 is TGTGCCAGCAGTCCGGGACAGTCCTACGAGCAGTACTTC. V is TRBV27 and J is TRBJ2-7; TRBD1 aligns across 7 bases. V trimming: 5 bases; J trimming: 1 base; junction bases outside the gene matches: 2. Germline CDR1 MNHEY, CDR2 SMNVEV (reference sequence). The CDR3 is 13 amino acids.